Below, 28 T cell receptor beta chains from the same sample are listed, as sequenced in a study of identical twins. TCRdb analysed the 5' RACE reads with MiXCR anew, one entry per CDR3 protein. Among 700,000 or so distinct CDR3 sequences listed, 8.6% were seen once. These data were also filed under a second study, of yellow fever vaccine responses in identical twins.

Sequencing input: PBMCs. The receptors shown here come from a woman in her late teens or twenties in good health.

This clonotype was observed a few times. This sequence joins TRBV18 and TRBJ2-3; perhaps TRBD1 as D (6 bases). The V end was cut by 1 base, the J end by 4 bases, with 12 bases between. Germline CDR1 is KGHSH and CDR2 is LQKENI. The CDR3 runs to 15 residues. CDR3 in amino acids: CASSPLPGAADTQYF. The CDR3 DNA follows: TGTGCCAGCTCACCACTTCCAGGGGCCGCAGATACGCAGTATTTT.

The chain carries TRBV6-1 and TRBJ2-3, with 9 bases identical to TRBD1. The trim removed 8 bases at V and 8 bases at J, leaving 8 bases unmatched. The CDR3 covers 13 residues. The V gene's germline CDR1 is MNHNS and CDR2 SASEGT. The CDR3 protein is CASEGQGGITQYF. The CDR3, as DNA: TGTGCCAGCGAGGGACAGGGAGGTATTACGCAGTATTTT.

J is TRBJ1-1 and V is TRBV6-5, with D uncertain. Trimming shortened V by 0 bases and J by 1 base, and 9 bases separated the two germline ends. Germline CDR1 is MNHEY and CDR2 is SVGAGI. The CDR3 totals 15 residues. CDR3 sequence reads: CASSYSGARNTEAFF. The CDR3 nucleotides are TGTGCCAGCAGTTACTCGGGCGCCCGGAACACTGAAGCTTTCTTT.

For the CDR3, the DNA is TGTGCCAGCACCGGAGCGGGACAGTCCTACGAGCAGTACTTC. It specifies CASTGAGQSYEQYF. J is TRBJ2-7 and V is TRBV25-1; D possibly uses TRBD1 or TRBD2 (7 bases each). CDR1 and CDR2 from the germline V gene are MGHDK and SYGVNS. CDR3 size: 14 residues. V shed 7 bases and J shed 1 base, with 14 bases lying between them.

The chain is built from TRBV14 and TRBJ2-1; the D is unclear. V was cut by 4 bases and J by 8 bases, with 12 bases left in between. Germline V gives CDR1 SGHDN, CDR2 FVKESK. The CDR3 has 13 residues. CDR3 bases: TGTGCCAGCAGCCGCAATCGCAACCATGAGCAGTTCTTC. It is translated as CASSRNRNHEQFF. The full variable domain, its missing parts supplied by reference TRBV14 and TRBJ2-1, is EAGVTQFPSHSVIEKGQTVTLRCDPISGHDNLYWYRRVMGKEIKFLLHFVKESKQDESGMPNNRFLAERTGGTYSTLKVQPAELEDSGVYFCASSRNRNHEQFFGPGTRLTVL.

The rearrangement uses TRBV6-5 and TRBJ2-7, with D perhaps TRBD1 (6 bases). The V end was cut by 5 bases, the J end by 4 bases, with 18 bases between. CDR3 size: 15 residues. Germline V gene sequence: CDR1 MNHEY, CDR2 SVGAGI. The CDR3 here is CASSHRQARQYEQYF. In DNA, the CDR3 is TGTGCCAGCAGTCACAGACAGGCCCGGCAATACGAGCAGTACTTC.

The genes are TRBV6-5 and TRBJ2-1; 9 bases match TRBD2. The CDR3 length is 15 residues. V was clipped by 2 bases and J by 7 bases; unmatched bases: 6. Germline V CDR1 and CDR2: MNHEY, SVGAGI. The CDR3 DNA reads as TGTGCCAGCAGTTACCTGAGCGGGGGGAGGAATGAGCAGTTCTTC. Protein: CASSYLSGGRNEQFF.

The chain recombines TRBV5-1 with TRBJ1-6; maybe TRBD1 (6 bases). CDR3 length: 13 amino acids. V lost 4 bases and J 8 bases, leaving 10 bases between the germline ends. Germline V gene lookup returns CDR1 SGHRS and CDR2 YFSETQ. The CDR3 protein is CASSRDIDSPLHF. The CDR3 DNA reads as TGCGCCAGCAGCCGGGACATTGATTCACCCCTCCACTTT. Drawing the rest from reference TRBV5-1 and TRBJ1-6, the complete variable domain is KAGVTQTPRYLIKTRGQQVTLSCSPISGHRSVSWYQQTPGQGLQFLFEYFSETQRNKGNFPGRFSGRQFSNSRSEMNVSTLELGDSALYLCASSRDIDSPLHFGNGTRLTVT.

This clonotype came up a few times. The chain uses TRBV7-2 and TRBJ2-2, with 7 bases that match TRBD1. V lost 4 bases to trimming and J lost 6 bases; unmatched junction nucleotides: 5. Germline V gene sequence: CDR1 SGHTA, CDR2 FQGNSA. The CDR3 totals 14 residues. DNA of the CDR3: TGTGCCAGCAGCTCGATCCAGGGGGCCGGGGAGCTGTTTTTT. This encodes CASSSIQGAGELFF. Using reference TRBV7-2 and TRBJ2-2 for the parts outside the CDR3, the full variable domain is GAGVSQSPSNKVTEKGKDVELRCDPISGHTALYWYRQSLGQGLEFLIYFQGNSAPDKSGLPSDRFSAERTGGSVSTLTIQRTQQEDSAVYLCASSSIQGAGELFFGEGSRLTVL.

The V call is TRBV6-2 or TRBV6-3, the J call TRBJ2-7, with TRBD2 identical over 7 bases. V gave up 6 bases and J gave up 4 bases; unmatched junction bases: 9. This CDR3 contains 14 residues. Germline-derived CDR1 and CDR2 are MNHEY and SVGEGT. CDR3 sequence: CASSPWRERYEQYF. CDR3 DNA sequence: TGTGCCAGCAGCCCCTGGCGGGAGAGGTACGAGCAGTACTTC.

Ten or more counts support this clonotype. One end of the junction fails to match germline, which may point to a read error. The chain carries TRBV4-1 and TRBJ2-7; 7 bases line up with TRBD2. The CDR3 length is 14 residues. Per the germline V gene, CDR1 is MGHRA and CDR2 is YSYEKL. CDR3 sequence: CASSQAGFSYEQYF. CDR3 coding DNA: TGTGCCAGCAGTCAAGCGGGGTTCTCCTACGAGCAGTACTTC.

This clonotype was recorded at least ten times. The chain carries TRBV5-1 and TRBJ1-4, with TRBD1 matching over 7 bases. Looked up from germline, CDR1 is SGHRS and CDR2 is YFSETQ. Trimming at V came to 2 bases and at J to 3 bases, leaving 7 bases not matched to a gene. The length of the CDR3 is 16 residues. The CDR3 sequence is CASSLGGQYPNEKLFF. The CDR3 DNA reads TGCGCCAGCAGCTTAGGGGGACAGTATCCTAATGAAAAACTGTTTTTT.

The chain recombines TRBV11-2 with TRBJ2-1; the D call may be TRBD1 or TRBD2 (5 bases each). This CDR3 contains 17 residues. Trimming shortened V by 4 bases and J by 0 bases, and 16 bases separated the two germline ends. The germline V gene has CDR1 SGHAT and CDR2 FQNNGV. CDR3 DNA: TGTGCCAGCAGCTCCGGGACCACAATCCCCTCCTACAATGAGCAGTTCTTC. Encoded protein: CASSSGTTIPSYNEQFF.

The sample holds many counts of this clonotype. The chain has TRBV4-1 and TRBJ2-3; D is perhaps TRBD1 or TRBD2 (5 bases each). The CDR3 is 18 amino acids. V dropped 0 bases and J dropped 4 bases, with 20 bases sitting between them. Germline V gene sequence: CDR1 MGHRA, CDR2 YSYEKL. CDR3 protein: CASSQDRGKFDSADTQYF. The CDR3 DNA reads as TGCGCCAGCAGCCAAGATCGGGGCAAGTTTGACAGCGCAGATACGCAGTATTTT.

This chain joins TRBV20-1 and TRBJ1-5; 8 positions match TRBD1. Germline V lookup: CDR1 DFQATT, CDR2 SNEGSKA (reference sequence). Trimming removed 6 bases from V and 7 bases from J; junction bases left unmatched: 8. The CDR3 contains 13 residues. The CDR3 is CSAKTGVGQPQHF. CDR3 nucleotides: TGCAGTGCCAAGACAGGGGTCGGACAGCCCCAGCATTTT.

This clonotype was seen a handful of times. The CDR3 is CASSYTGPPSTDTQYF. The CDR3 DNA reads as TGTGCCAGCAGTTATACAGGGCCTCCTAGCACAGATACGCAGTATTTT. The chain has TRBV7-2 and TRBJ2-3, with TRBD1 as a possible D gene (6 bases). Germline V gene sequence: CDR1 SGHTA, CDR2 FQGNSA. Trimming took 6 bases from V and 0 from J, leaving 16 bases between them. CDR3 length: 16 amino acids.

The chain combines TRBV11-2 with TRBJ2-5; TRBD2 matches at 11 bases. The germline gives CDR1 SGHAT, CDR2 FQNNGV. J gave up 5 bases and V 2 bases, and 7 bases lay outside the gene matches. This CDR3 contains 16 residues. The CDR3 loop reads CASSLRVAGGRETQYF. CDR3 sequence (DNA): TGTGCCAGCAGCTTAAGGGTAGCGGGAGGGCGGGAGACCCAGTACTTC. Drawing the rest from reference TRBV11-2 and TRBJ2-5, the complete variable domain is EAGVAQSPRYKIIEKRQSVAFWCNPISGHATLYWYQQILGQGPKLLIQFQNNGVVDDSQLPKDRFSAERLKGVDSTLKIQPAKLEDSAVYLCASSLRVAGGRETQYFGPGTRLLVL.

The chain uses TRBV29-1 and TRBJ2-5, with 7 nucleotides matching TRBD2. Germline trimming cut 3 bases from V and 4 bases from J; bases unmatched to any gene: 8. The CDR3 consists of 14 residues. The germline CDR1 and CDR2 sequences are SQVTM and ANQGSEA. The CDR3 reads CSVEYGGGGETQYF. The CDR3 DNA reads TGCAGCGTTGAGTACGGCGGGGGTGGAGAGACCCAGTACTTC.

V gene TRBV6-1 combines with J gene TRBJ1-1; D gene unclear. CDR1 and CDR2 from the germline V gene are MNHNS and SASEGT. V was pared by 8 bases and J by 2 bases, with 15 bases between. This CDR3 comprises 14 residues. The CDR3 region is CASGKEAFNTEAFF. DNA of the CDR3: TGTGCCAGCGGTAAGGAAGCCTTTAACACTGAAGCTTTCTTT.

The chain has TRBV30 and TRBJ2-7; the D gene is possibly TRBD1 (6 bases). This CDR3 is built from 12 residues. From germline, CDR1 is GTSNPN and CDR2 SVGIG (reference sequence). Trimming took 2 bases from V and 2 from J, leaving 7 bases between them. CDR3 loop: CAWSSGAYEQYF. For the CDR3, the DNA is TGTGCCTGGAGTTCAGGGGCCTACGAGCAGTACTTC.

This clonotype was observed at least ten times. The V gene is TRBV20-1, the J gene TRBJ2-5; 13 bases are shared with TRBD2. V trimming: 5 bases; J trimming: 1 base; junction bases outside the gene matches: 7. This CDR3 has 16 residues. CDR1 is DFQATT and CDR2 is SNEGSKA in the germline V gene (reference sequence). The CDR3 here is CSALRLAGGLQETQYF. The CDR3 nucleotides read TGCAGTGCTTTACGACTAGCGGGAGGCCTCCAAGAGACCCAGTACTTC.

This clonotype was seen a handful of times. The CDR3 loop is CASSHPLGLAGVGDTQYF. DNA for the CDR3: TGTGCCAGCAGCCATCCCCTCGGGTTAGCGGGAGTCGGAGATACGCAGTATTTT. The J gene is TRBJ2-3, the V gene TRBV11-2, with 9 bases aligning to TRBD2. V shed 5 bases and J 5 bases; nucleotides not matched to a gene: 17. CDR1 and CDR2 (germline): SGHAT, FQNNGV. This CDR3 has 18 amino acids.

The V call is TRBV5-1, the J call TRBJ2-7; the match to TRBD2 covers 7 bases. This CDR3 spans 16 amino acids. Germline values: CDR1 SGHRS, CDR2 YFSETQ. The V gene end was trimmed by 5 bases and the J gene end by 3 bases; junction bases not matched to a gene: 14. CDR3 sequence reads: CASSPAGLAEHYEQYF. The DNA of the CDR3 is TGCGCCAGCAGTCCCGCCGGCCTAGCGGAACACTACGAGCAGTACTTC.

In this sample, this clonotype turned up a few times. The chain recombines TRBV6-1 with TRBJ1-1, with D perhaps TRBD1 (6 bases). CDR1 and CDR2 from the germline V gene are MNHNS and SASEGT. Trimming pared 6 bases from V and 0 bases from J, leaving 17 bases between. The CDR3 has 16 residues. DNA of the CDR3: TGTGCCAGCAGGATACGGGGTGGGACACTGAACACTGAAGCTTTCTTT. It specifies CASRIRGGTLNTEAFF.

The chain is built from TRBV4-3 and TRBJ2-2; D unresolved. The germline V gene encodes CDR1 LGHNA and CDR2 YSLEER. Trimming left V 0 bases short and J 6 bases short, with 14 bases between. This CDR3 is 16 amino acids long. CDR3 region: CASSQEFGSRSGELFF. CDR3 DNA sequence: TGCGCCAGCAGCCAAGAGTTTGGTTCTCGTTCCGGGGAGCTGTTTTTT.

This clonotype was seen only a few times. The gene calls are TRBV7-2 and TRBJ2-1; 10 positions match TRBD2. This CDR3 region has 17 residues. The V and J ends lost 9 bases and 7 bases, in that order; junction bases with no gene match: 18. Looked up from germline, CDR1 is SGHTA and CDR2 is FQGNSA. CDR3 coding DNA: TGTGCCAGAGGACGGGTAGCGGGGGGAGTACAGGGAAATGAGCAGTTCTTC. Translation gives CARGRVAGGVQGNEQFF.

The J gene is TRBJ2-7, the V gene TRBV4-1; 9 nucleotides align to TRBD2. Per germline, CDR1 MGHRA and CDR2 YSYEKL. This CDR3 comprises 15 residues. The V gene end was trimmed by 4 bases and the J gene end by 0 bases; junction bases not matched to a gene: 4. CDR3 sequence reads: CASSPGAGGSYEQYF. CDR3 sequence (DNA): TGCGCCAGCAGCCCAGGAGCGGGGGGCTCCTACGAGCAGTACTTC.

The V and J genes are TRBV3-1 and TRBJ2-1, with 9 bases lining up with TRBD2. The CDR3 spans 15 residues. CDR1 and CDR2 (germline): LGHDT, YNNKEL (reference sequence). The V segment lost 7 bases and the J segment 0 bases; nucleotides outside the gene matches: 4. In nucleotides, the CDR3 is TGTGCCAGCACCAGCGGGGGGCTCTCCTACAATGAGCAGTTCTTC. It codes for CASTSGGLSYNEQFF.